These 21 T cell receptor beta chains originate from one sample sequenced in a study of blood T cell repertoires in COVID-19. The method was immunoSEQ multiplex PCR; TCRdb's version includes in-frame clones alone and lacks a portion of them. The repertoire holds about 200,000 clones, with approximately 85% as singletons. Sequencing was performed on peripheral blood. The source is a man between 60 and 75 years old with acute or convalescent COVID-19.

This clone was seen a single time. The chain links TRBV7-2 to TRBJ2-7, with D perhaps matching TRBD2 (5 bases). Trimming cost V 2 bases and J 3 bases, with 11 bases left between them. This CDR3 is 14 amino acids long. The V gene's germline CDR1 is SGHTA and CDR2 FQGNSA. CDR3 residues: CASSLLPSFYEQYF. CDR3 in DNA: TGTGCCAGCAGCTTACTTCCTAGCTTCTACGAGCAGTACTTC. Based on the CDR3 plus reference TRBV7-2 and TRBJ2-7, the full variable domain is GAGVSQSPSNKVTEKGKDVELRCDPISGHTALYWYRQSLGQGLEFLIYFQGNSAPDKSGLPSDRFSAERTGGSVSTLTIQRTQQEDSAVYLCASSLLPSFYEQYFGPGTRLTVT.

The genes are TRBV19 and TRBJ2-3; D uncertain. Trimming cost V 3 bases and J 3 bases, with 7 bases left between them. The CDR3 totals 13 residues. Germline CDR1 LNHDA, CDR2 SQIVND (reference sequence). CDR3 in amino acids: CASSMRWTDTQYF. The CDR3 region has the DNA TGTGCCAGTAGTATGCGGTGGACAGATACGCAGTATTTT. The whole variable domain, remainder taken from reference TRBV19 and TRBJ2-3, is DGGITQSPKYLFRKEGQNVTLSCEQNLNHDAMYWYRQDPGQGLRLIYYSQIVNDFQKGDIAEGYSVSREKKESFPLTVTSAQKNPTAFYLCASSMRWTDTQYFGPGTRLTVL.

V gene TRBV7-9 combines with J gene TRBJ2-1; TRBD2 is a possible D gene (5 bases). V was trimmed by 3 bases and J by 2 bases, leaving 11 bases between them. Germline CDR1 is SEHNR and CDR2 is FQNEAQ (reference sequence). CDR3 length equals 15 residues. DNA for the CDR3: TGTGCCAGCAGCTTGACCGGGAACACCTACAATGAGCAGTTCTTC. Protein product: CASSLTGNTYNEQFF.

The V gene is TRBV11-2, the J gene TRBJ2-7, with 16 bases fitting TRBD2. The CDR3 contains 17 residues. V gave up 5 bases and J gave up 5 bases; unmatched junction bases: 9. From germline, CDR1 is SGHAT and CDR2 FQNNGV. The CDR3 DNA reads TGTGCCAGCAGCCGACAGGGACTAGCGGGAGGGCCCCACGAGCAGTACTTC. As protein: CASSRQGLAGGPHEQYF.

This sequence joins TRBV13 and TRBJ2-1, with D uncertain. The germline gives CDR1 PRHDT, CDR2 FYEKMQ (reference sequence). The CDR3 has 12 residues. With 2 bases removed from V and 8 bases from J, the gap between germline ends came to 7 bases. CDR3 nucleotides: TGTGCCAGCAGCTTACAACAGTATGAGCAGTTCTTC. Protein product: CASSLQQYEQFF.

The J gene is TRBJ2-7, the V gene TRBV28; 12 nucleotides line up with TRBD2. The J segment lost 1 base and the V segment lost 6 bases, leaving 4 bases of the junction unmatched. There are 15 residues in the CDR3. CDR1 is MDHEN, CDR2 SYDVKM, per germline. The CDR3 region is CASRPGLAGSYEQYF. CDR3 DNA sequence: TGTGCCAGCAGGCCAGGACTAGCGGGATCCTACGAGCAGTACTTC.

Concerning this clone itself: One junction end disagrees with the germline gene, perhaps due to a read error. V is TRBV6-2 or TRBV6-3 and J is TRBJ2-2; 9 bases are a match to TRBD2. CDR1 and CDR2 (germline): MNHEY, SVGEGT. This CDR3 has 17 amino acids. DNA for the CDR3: TGTGCCAGCAGTTACTCGGGGACCGGGACTAGCAGAGGTGGCCTTTATTTT. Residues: CASSYSGTGTSRGGLYF.

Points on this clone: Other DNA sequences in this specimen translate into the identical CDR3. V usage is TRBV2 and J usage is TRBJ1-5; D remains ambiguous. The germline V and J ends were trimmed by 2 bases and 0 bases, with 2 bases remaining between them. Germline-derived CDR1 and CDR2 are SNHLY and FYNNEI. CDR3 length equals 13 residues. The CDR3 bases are TGTGCCAGCAGTGAACGTAGCAATCAGCCCCAGCATTTT. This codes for CASSERSNQPQHF.

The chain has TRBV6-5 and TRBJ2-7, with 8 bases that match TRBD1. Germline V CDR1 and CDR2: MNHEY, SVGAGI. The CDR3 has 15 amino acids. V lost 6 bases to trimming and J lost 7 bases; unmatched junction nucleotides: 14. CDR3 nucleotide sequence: TGTGCCAGCAGGCAGGGGGCGCATTCACCGGGTGAGCAGTACTTC. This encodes CASRQGAHSPGEQYF.

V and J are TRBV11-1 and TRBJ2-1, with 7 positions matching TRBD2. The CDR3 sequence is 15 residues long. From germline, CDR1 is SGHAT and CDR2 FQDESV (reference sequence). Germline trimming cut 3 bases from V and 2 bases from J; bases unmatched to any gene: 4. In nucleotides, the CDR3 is TGTGCCAGCAGCTTCCTCCTAGCGGCCTACAATGAGCAGTTCTTC. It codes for CASSFLLAAYNEQFF.

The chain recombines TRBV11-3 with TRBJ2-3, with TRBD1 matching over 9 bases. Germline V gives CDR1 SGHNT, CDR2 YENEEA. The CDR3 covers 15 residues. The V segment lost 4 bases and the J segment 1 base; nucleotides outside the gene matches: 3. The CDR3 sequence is CASSSRTGGTDTQYF. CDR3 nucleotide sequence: TGTGCCAGCAGCTCCAGGACAGGGGGCACAGATACGCAGTATTTT.

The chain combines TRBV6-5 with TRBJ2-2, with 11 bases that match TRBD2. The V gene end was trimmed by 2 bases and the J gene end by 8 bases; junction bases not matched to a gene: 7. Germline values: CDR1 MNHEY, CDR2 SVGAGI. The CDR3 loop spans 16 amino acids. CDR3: CASSYRLAGQWGELFF. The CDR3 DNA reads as TGTGCCAGCAGTTACAGACTAGCGGGACAGTGGGGGGAGCTGTTTTTT.

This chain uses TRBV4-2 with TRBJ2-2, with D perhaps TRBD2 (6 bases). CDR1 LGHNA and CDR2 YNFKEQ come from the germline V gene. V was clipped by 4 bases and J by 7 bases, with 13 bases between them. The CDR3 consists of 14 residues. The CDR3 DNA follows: TGTGCCAGCAGCCCCGGACGGCGGGGCGGGGAGCTGTTTTTT. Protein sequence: CASSPGRRGGELFF.

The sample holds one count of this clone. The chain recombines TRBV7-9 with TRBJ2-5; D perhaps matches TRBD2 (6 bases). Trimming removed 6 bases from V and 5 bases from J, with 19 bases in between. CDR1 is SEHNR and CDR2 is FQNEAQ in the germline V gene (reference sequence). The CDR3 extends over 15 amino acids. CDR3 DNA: TGTGCCAGCAGTCCATCCACCGGGACTCGGGAGACCCAGTACTTC. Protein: CASSPSTGTRETQYF.

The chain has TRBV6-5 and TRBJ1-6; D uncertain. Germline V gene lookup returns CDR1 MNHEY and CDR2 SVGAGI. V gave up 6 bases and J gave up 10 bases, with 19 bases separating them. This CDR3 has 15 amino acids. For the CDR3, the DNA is TGTGCCAGCAGCGTATCCGGAGGGAGTAGATCACCCCTCCACTTT. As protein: CASSVSGGSRSPLHF.

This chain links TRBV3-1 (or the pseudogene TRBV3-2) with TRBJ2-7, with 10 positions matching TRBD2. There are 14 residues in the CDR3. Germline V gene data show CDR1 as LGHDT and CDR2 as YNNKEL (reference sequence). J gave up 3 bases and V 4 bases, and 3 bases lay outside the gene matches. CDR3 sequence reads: CASSPSGRVYEQYF. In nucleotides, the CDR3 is TGTGCCAGCAGCCCAAGCGGGAGGGTCTACGAGCAGTACTTC.

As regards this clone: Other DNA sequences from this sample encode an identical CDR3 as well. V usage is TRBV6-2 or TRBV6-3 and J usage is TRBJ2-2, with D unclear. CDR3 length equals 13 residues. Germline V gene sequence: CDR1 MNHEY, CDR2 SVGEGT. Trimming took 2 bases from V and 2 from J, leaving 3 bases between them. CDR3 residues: CASSYLNTGELFF. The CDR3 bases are TGTGCCAGCAGTTACCTTAACACCGGGGAGCTGTTTTTT.

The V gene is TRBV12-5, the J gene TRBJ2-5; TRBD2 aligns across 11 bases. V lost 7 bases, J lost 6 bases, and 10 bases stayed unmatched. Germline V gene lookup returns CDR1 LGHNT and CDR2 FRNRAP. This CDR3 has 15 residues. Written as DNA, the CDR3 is TGTGCTAGTGCCTCCGGGACTAGCGGTACCCAGACCCAGTACTTC. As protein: CASASGTSGTQTQYF.

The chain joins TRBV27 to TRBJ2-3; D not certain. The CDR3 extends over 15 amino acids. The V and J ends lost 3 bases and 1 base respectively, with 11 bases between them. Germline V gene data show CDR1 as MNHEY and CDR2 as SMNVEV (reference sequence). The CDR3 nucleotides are TGTGCCAGCAGTTTTGCCCCGAGGCGCACAGATACGCAGTATTTT. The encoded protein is CASSFAPRRTDTQYF.

This CDR3 is CASSQEPRSGSSTDTQYF. In DNA form, the CDR3 reads TGCGCCAGCAGCCAGGAACCCCGTAGCGGTTCTAGCACAGATACGCAGTATTTT. This chain connects TRBV4-1 to TRBJ2-3, with D maybe TRBD2 (6 bases). This CDR3 spans 18 amino acids. V lost 3 bases to trimming and J lost 0 bases, with 19 bases between them. The germline gives CDR1 MGHRA, CDR2 YSYEKL.

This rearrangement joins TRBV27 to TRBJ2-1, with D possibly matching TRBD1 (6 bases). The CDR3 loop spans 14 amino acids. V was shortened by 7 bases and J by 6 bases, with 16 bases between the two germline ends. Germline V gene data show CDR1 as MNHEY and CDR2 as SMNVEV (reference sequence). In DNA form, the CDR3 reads TGTGCCAGCACCAGGCAGGGGCGCGGCAATGAGCAGTTCTTC. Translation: CASTRQGRGNEQFF.